The T cell receptor beta chain under discussion was sequenced for a study of T cell responses to AZD1222 COVID-19 vaccine. Study outcomes and limitations: In all cases, repertoires were sampled only after the peak T cell response. Spike-specific TCR depth and breadth grew after two AZD1222 doses. Females outnumbered males among donors, who were mostly white British; clonal diversity was possibly underestimated. Targets within unmutated variant regions were reportedly found for nearly half of spike-specific TCRs.

About this clone: Its antigen is still unknown.

Germline CDR1 is SGHRS and CDR2 is YFSETQ. This CDR3 region has 19 residues. Trimming took 0 bases from V and 1 from J; bases not matched to a gene: 9. Some clones are missing from TCRdb's copy, which holds only in-frame ones; the method was immunoSEQ multiplex PCR. The profile shows tens of thousands of clones, around 88% of them singletons. The chain has TRBV5-1 and TRBJ2-2, with 10 positions matching TRBD2. The receptor's source is an adult who received the AZD1222 COVID-19 vaccine. Sequences were derived from peripheral blood, sampled 28 days after the second AZD1222 dose. CDR3 region: CASSLAGIAGGLNTGELFF. CDR3 coding DNA: TGCGCCAGCAGCTTGGCAGGTATAGCGGGGGGCCTGAACACCGGGGAGCTGTTTTTT.